This T cell receptor beta chain was identified during a study of regulatory T cells in long-lasting Graves disease. CDR3 length equals 17 residues. The germline V gene has CDR1 SNHLY and CDR2 FYNNEI. The time point: newly diagnosed GD, antithyroid drugs for less than 3 months. There was RNA extracted from PBMCs, and the TCR library was made from it. Library construction for TCR beta used iRepertoire HTBI primers and Arm-PCR of CDR3 regions. TCRdb ran MiXCR on the multiplex PCR reads and lists one entry per CDR3 protein. There are over 450,000 distinct CDR3 sequences in the sample; approximately 12% occur only once, and approximately 9.6% lies in the top ten. This clonotype was counted ten times or more. One end of the junction varies from germline; a read error may be responsible. These data were also filed under a second study, of T cells in Graves' hyperthyroidism and ophthalmopathy.

This specimen was peripheral blood mononuclear cells (PBMCs), taken at new diagnosis, from a patient treated with antithyroid drugs. The genes are TRBV2 and TRBJ2-3, with 15 bases aligning to TRBD2. The TCR sequence derives from a woman in her thirties with Graves disease. CDR3 nucleotide sequence: TGTGCCAGCGGTGAATCGGGACTAGCGGGGGGAACAGATACGCAGTATTTT. Translation: CASGESGLAGGTDTQYF.